This T cell receptor (beta chain) was found in a study of response to subunit inactivated influenza vaccine. This clonotype has just a few counts. CDR1 SGHTA and CDR2 FQGNSA come from the germline V gene. V was trimmed by 2 bases and J by 7 bases, leaving 11 bases between them. The length of the CDR3 is 13 residues. Using its own MiXCR run on the RT-PCR reads, TCRdb lists one record per CDR3 protein. The sample yields hundreds of thousands of distinct CDR3 sequences, 7.6% seen once. The sample here was PBMCs from blood, taken about 23 months after vaccination. The rearrangement uses TRBV7-2 and TRBJ1-2; the D is unclear. The receptor comes from a man between 50 and 75 years old who received an inactivated influenza vaccine. The CDR3 protein is CASSLHPTSGYTF. In DNA, the CDR3 is TGTGCCAGCAGCTTACATCCCACCAGTGGCTACACCTTC.